This record concerns one TCR beta chain sequence. Its antigen remains unidentified. No per-base quality is available; no much larger clone lies one base away. V is shortened by 6 bases, J by 1 base, and the region joining them spans 20 bases. Inclusive of the bounding cysteine and phenylalanine, the CDR3 is 16 residues long. The sequence is cut down to CDR3 DNA, 48 bases in frame from base 1. CDR1 and CDR2 (SGHNT, YYREEE) derive from the germline V gene (reference sequence). Each collaborating institution followed its own protocols to collect whole blood in K2EDTA tubes. For TCRbeta analysis, collaborators shipped samples as frozen whole blood, isolated PBMCs, or DNA extracted from either of those sample types. This sample is drawn from a study of blood T cell repertoires in COVID-19 (TCRdb year 2020). Notes on the research overall: Collaborator samples came from the United States, Italy and Spain and covered acute and convalescent phases of COVID-19. The prospective study material was composed of cDNA or gDNA derived from T cells, B-cell-depleted T cells, or PBMCs. The repertoires were released in a freely available public database intended as a resource for research on the immune response to SARS-CoV-2. Nearly every sample came with metadata listing a de-identified subject ID, COVID-19 status, age in years and sex. Subjects who had been exposed to COVID-19, were actively infected with it, or had recovered from it provided the deeply sampled blood TCRbeta repertoires that made up the dataset. Where available, HLA class I and class II types were taken from metadata supplied by the sample provider and were not determined by assay-based typing. The samples were drawn from two sources: the first 160 participants of the ongoing ImmuneRACE study, and 1,200 or so subjects contributed by 6 global collaborators. Overall study outcomes, separate from this receptor: How much clinical and demographic metadata was included differed by source and by participant, and the metadata was provided uncurated.

The immunoSEQ Assay, a bias-controlled multiplex PCR, was used to amplify TCRbeta CDR3 regions from genomic DNA. The original methods were these. The number of nucleated cells in each sample was estimated by amplification of reference gene primers within the assay. To quantify the absolute abundance of each unique TCRbeta CDR3 rearrangement, sequence reads were collapsed and filtered. For each sample, productive Simpson clonality was calculated by taking the square root of Simpson's diversity index across productive rearrangements. The source is immuneACCESS, and TCRdb retained only in-frame sequences with V and J called. Part of the clones is not carried over; for the studies checked, unresolved V genes explain less than half of this, and the remainder is unexplained. For V, J and clone size, that table is used; D and trimming come from the DNA. The sample has some 350,000 clones on record, around 86% of them singletons. The ten largest make up about 3% of the sample.

The chain joins TRBV5-4 to TRBJ2-7, and the D gene may be TRBD2, 6 bases matching. This sequence was found in a human donor in a cohort sampled during active COVID-19. The sequencing input was peripheral blood. The CDR3 reads CASTRGPGTLSYEQYF. In nucleotides, the sequence is TGTGCCAGCACCCGGGGCCCCGGGACTTTATCCTACGAGCAGTACTTC.